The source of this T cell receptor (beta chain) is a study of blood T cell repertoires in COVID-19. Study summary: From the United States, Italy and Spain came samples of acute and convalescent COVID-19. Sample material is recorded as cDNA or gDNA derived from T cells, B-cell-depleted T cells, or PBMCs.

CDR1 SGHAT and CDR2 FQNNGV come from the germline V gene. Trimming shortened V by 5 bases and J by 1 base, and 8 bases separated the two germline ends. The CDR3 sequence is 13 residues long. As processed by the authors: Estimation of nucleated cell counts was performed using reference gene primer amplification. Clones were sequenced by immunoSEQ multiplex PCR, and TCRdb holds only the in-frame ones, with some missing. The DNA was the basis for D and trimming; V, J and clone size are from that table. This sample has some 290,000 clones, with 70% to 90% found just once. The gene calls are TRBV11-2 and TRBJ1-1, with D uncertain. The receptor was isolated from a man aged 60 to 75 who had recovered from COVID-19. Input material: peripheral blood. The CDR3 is CASSLGKNTEAFF. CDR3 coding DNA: TGTGCCAGCAGCCTCGGGAAGAACACTGAAGCTTTCTTT. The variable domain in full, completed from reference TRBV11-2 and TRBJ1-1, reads EAGVAQSPRYKIIEKRQSVAFWCNPISGHATLYWYQQILGQGPKLLIQFQNNGVVDDSQLPKDRFSAERLKGVDSTLKIQPAKLEDSAVYLCASSLGKNTEAFFGQGTRLTVV.